This record concerns one TCR beta chain sequence. These data originate in a study of blood T cell repertoires in COVID-19. Across the study: Italy, Spain and the United States were the sources of the convalescent and acute COVID-19 samples. T cells, B-cell-depleted T cells, or PBMCs supplied cDNA or gDNA.

Under the authors' procedure: Amplification from reference gene primers served as the basis for estimated nucleated cell counts. Sequencing used immunoSEQ multiplex PCR; TCRdb keeps in-frame clones, though not all of them. V and J calls and clone size are as listed in that table; D and trimming were resolved from the DNA. This table has a few hundred thousand clones, approximately 81% appearing once. V lost 5 bases and J 2 bases, leaving 8 bases between the germline ends. The germline V gene encodes CDR1 KGHDR and CDR2 SFDVKD. There are 14 residues in the CDR3. The chain links TRBV24-1 to TRBJ2-2; no reliable D call. The TCR comes from a woman under 30 with acute or convalescent COVID-19. Material for sequencing was peripheral blood. This CDR3 reads CATSGTLNTGELFF. The CDR3 nucleotides read TGTGCCACCAGTGGAACACTAAACACCGGGGAGCTGTTTTTT.